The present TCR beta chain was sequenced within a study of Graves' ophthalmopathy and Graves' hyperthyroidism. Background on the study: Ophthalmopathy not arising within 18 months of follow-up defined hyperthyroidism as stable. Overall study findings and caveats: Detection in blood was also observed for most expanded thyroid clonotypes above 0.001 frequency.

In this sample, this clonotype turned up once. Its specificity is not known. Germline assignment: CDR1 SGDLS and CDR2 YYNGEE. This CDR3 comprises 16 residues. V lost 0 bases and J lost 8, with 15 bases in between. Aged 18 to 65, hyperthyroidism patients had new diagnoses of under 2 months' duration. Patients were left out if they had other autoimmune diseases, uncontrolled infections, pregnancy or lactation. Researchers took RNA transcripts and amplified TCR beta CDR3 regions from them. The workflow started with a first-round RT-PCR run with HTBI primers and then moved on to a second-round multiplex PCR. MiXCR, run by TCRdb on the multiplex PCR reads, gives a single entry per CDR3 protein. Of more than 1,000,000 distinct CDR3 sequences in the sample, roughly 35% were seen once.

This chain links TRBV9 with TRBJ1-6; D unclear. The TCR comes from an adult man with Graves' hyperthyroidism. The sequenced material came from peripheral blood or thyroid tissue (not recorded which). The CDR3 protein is CASSVEDPGLDSPLHF. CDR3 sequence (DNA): TGTGCCAGCAGCGTAGAAGATCCGGGTCTTGATTCACCCCTCCACTTT.